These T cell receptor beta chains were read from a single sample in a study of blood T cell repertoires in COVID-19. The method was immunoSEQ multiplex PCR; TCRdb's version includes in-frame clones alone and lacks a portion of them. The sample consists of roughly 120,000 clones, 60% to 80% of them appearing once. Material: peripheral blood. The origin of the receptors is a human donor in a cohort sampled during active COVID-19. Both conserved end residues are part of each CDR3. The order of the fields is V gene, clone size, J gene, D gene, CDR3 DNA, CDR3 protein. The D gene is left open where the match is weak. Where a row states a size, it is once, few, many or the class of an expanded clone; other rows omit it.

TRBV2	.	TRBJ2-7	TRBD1	TGTGCCAGAGCGGGACAGGGTTACGAGCAGTACTTC	CARAGQGYEQYF
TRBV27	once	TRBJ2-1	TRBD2	TGTGCCAGCAGAGTAAAGGGACTAGCGGTTTATGAGCAGTTCTTC	CASRVKGLAVYEQFF
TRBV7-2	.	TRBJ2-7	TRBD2	TGTGCCAGCAGCGTCGGGGGGTTCTCCTACGAGCAGTACTTC	CASSVGGFSYEQYF
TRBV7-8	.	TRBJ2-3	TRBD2	TGTGCCAGCAGCTTAGTTCCAGCGGGAGGGTTTGGTACGCAGTATTTT	CASSLVPAGGFGTQYF
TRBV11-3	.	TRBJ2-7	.	TGTGCCAGCACCGTCGGGGATCGCTACGAGCAGTACTTC	CASTVGDRYEQYF
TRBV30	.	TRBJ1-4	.	TGTGCCTGGGAAACCGGGACAAATGAAAAACTGTTTTTT	CAWETGTNEKLFF
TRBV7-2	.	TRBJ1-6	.	TGTGCCAGCAGCTTACAGGGGTTGGGTAATAATTCACCCCTCCACTTT	CASSLQGLGNNSPLHF
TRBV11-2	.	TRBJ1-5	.	TGTGCCAGCAGCACCAGTGATACTCAGCCCCAGCATTTT	CASSTSDTQPQHF
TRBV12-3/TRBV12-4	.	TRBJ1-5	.	TGTGCCAGCAGTGACAGATATCAGCCCCAGCATTTT	CASSDRYQPQHF
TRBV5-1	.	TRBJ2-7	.	TGCGCCAGCAGTCCGGGACTCTCCTACGAGCAGTACTTC	CASSPGLSYEQYF
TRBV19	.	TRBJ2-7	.	TGTGCCAGTAGTAGGCAGGTAAGCTCCTACGAGCAGTACTTC	CASSRQVSSYEQYF
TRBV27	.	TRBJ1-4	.	TGTGCCAGGGACCCGGGAGAACTTGAAAAACTGTTTTTT	CARDPGELEKLFF
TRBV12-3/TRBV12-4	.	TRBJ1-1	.	TGTGCCAGCAGCCCACAGGGCGCCACTGAAGCTTTCTTT	CASSPQGATEAFF
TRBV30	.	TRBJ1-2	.	TGTGCCTGGAGTTCTAGAGAGATACTCATCTATGGCTACACCTTC	CAWSSREILIYGYTF
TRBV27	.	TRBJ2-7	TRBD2	TGTGCCAGCAGTTTACAAGGTAGCGGGACTTCCTACGAGCAGTACTTC	CASSLQGSGTSYEQYF
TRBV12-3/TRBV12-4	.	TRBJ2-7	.	TGTGCCAGCAGTGTACAGGGAGGGAACGAGCAGTACTTC	CASSVQGGNEQYF
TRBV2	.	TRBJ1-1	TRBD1	TGTGCCAGCAGTGAGACAGGGAGGAGAGCGGCGGTGGATGAAGCTTTCTTT	CASSETGRRAAVDEAFF
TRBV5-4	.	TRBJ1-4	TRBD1	TGTGCCAGCAGCTTAACAGGGGACGCTAATGAAAAACTGTTTTTT	CASSLTGDANEKLFF
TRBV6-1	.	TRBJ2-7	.	TGTGCCAGCAGTGACGCCGGGGGAAAAGCCTACGAGCAGTACTTC	CASSDAGGKAYEQYF
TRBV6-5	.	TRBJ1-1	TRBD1	TGTGCCAGCAGGGACAGGTCGCGGAACACTGAAGCTTTCTTT	CASRDRSRNTEAFF
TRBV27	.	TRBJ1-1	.	TGTGCCACTTCTCTACAGGGTCCGGGCACTGAAGCTTTCTTT	CATSLQGPGTEAFF
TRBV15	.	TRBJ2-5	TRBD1	TGTGCCACCAGCAGAGATTGGACAGGGGGCTGGGAGACCCAGTACTTC	CATSRDWTGGWETQYF
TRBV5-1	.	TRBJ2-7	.	TGCGCCAGCAGCCGGGACACTTATTCCTACGAGCAGTACTTC	CASSRDTYSYEQYF
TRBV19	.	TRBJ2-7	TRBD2	TGTGCCAGTAGTCCTCGGACTAGCGGGGCCTACGAGCAGTACTTC	CASSPRTSGAYEQYF
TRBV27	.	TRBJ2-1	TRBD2	TGTGCCAGCAGTTTTGGCGGGAGCTCCTACAATGAGCAGTTCTTC	CASSFGGSSYNEQFF